Listed here are 17 T cell receptor beta chains from one sample, sequenced in a study of human T cells and chemical hapten exposure. TCRdb itself ran the RACE reads through MiXCR, one entry per CDR3 protein. The table has more than 300,000 distinct CDR3 sequences, approximately 5% seen once. Time point of the sample: pre-sensitization, week 0. Regarding treatment: therapeutic diphenylcyclopropenone sensitization with weekly scalp DPC. This specimen consisted of whole blood, obtained in connection with sensitization to the hapten diphenylcyclopropenone (DPC). These TCRs come from a young woman with alopecia areata. Some clones in this sample may be carry-over from other donors' samples.

This clonotype was recorded a few times. This chain joins TRBV12-3 or TRBV12-4 and TRBJ2-3; the D gene is possibly TRBD2 (6 bases). The CDR3 has 15 residues. V was clipped by 3 bases and J by 5 bases, with 15 bases between them. Here the CDR3 reads CASSLGQVGGDTQYF. In nucleotides, the CDR3 is TGTGCCAGCAGTTTGGGGCAAGTCGGGGGAGATACGCAGTATTTT.

Only a few counts were recorded for this clonotype. The rearrangement links TRBV19 to TRBJ1-5; perhaps TRBD1 as D (5 bases). The germline gives CDR1 LNHDA, CDR2 SQIVND (reference sequence). Trimming cost V 5 bases and J 3 bases, with 11 bases left between them. CDR3 size: 14 residues. CDR3 protein: CASSSRQPNQPQHF. The CDR3 DNA reads as TGTGCCAGTAGTTCCAGACAGCCCAATCAGCCCCAGCATTTT.

This clonotype was counted only a few times. This sequence joins TRBV6-2 or TRBV6-3 and TRBJ2-3, with 8 bases aligning to TRBD2. Germline assignment: CDR1 MNHEY and CDR2 SVGEGT. The CDR3 totals 16 residues. V trimming: 0 bases; J trimming: 4 bases; junction bases outside the gene matches: 6. CDR3: CASSYSIAGLSDTQYF. CDR3 nucleotide sequence: TGTGCCAGCAGTTACTCGATAGCGGGGCTCTCAGATACGCAGTATTTT.

This clonotype came up a few times. The V gene is TRBV9, the J gene TRBJ2-5; 11 bases align to TRBD2. CDR1 SGDLS and CDR2 YYNGEE come from the germline V gene. The CDR3 consists of 15 residues. Trimming at V came to 6 bases and at J to 4 bases, leaving 8 bases not matched to a gene. The CDR3 nucleotides are TGTGCCAGCACACGCGGGACTAGCGGAATAGAGACCCAGTACTTC. This sequence encodes CASTRGTSGIETQYF.

This clonotype was found many times. The chain joins TRBV12-3 or TRBV12-4 to TRBJ2-5; D tentatively fits TRBD1 or TRBD2 (5 bases each). This CDR3 has 14 residues. Deletions cut 2 bases from V and 4 bases from J, with 11 bases between. The CDR3 coding sequence is TGTGCCAGCAGTTTAAACACTGGGACAGAGACCCAGTACTTC. This encodes CASSLNTGTETQYF.

The chain recombines TRBV6-5 with TRBJ2-2; the match to TRBD1 covers 7 bases. There are 12 residues in the CDR3. Germline assignment: CDR1 MNHEY and CDR2 SVGAGI. V shed 7 bases, J shed 6 bases, and the junction held 2 bases outside the gene matches. The CDR3 is CASKQGAGELFF. The CDR3 DNA reads TGTGCCAGCAAGCAGGGGGCCGGGGAGCTGTTTTTT.

The CDR3 protein is CASSRDTSSYEQYF. The CDR3 region has the DNA TGTGCCAGCAGCCGGGACACAAGCTCCTACGAGCAGTACTTC. The chain recombines TRBV7-9 with TRBJ2-7; tentatively, D is TRBD1 (6 bases). CDR1 SEHNR and CDR2 FQNEAQ come from the germline V gene (reference sequence). CDR3 length: 14 amino acids. V was cut by 5 bases and J by 0 bases, with 11 bases left in between.

This clonotype was recorded at least ten times. V is TRBV5-1 and J is TRBJ2-5; TRBD1 matches at 7 bases. Germline V lookup: CDR1 SGHRS, CDR2 YFSETQ. The CDR3 length is 15 residues. V trimming: 3 bases; J trimming: 5 bases; junction bases outside the gene matches: 10. The CDR3 DNA reads TGCGCCAGCAGCTCAGGGGGACCGGAGGAGGAGACCCAGTACTTC. Translating it yields CASSSGGPEEETQYF.

This clonotype showed up just a few times. The gene calls are TRBV6-5 and TRBJ2-3, with 11 bases fitting TRBD1. The germline CDR1 and CDR2 sequences are MNHEY and SVGAGI. The CDR3 covers 18 residues. V dropped 2 bases and J dropped 4; count of bases not matched to a gene: 11. DNA for the CDR3: TGTGCCAGCAGTTACCAACGGACAGGGGGCGCATCGGCAGATACGCAGTATTTT. Residues: CASSYQRTGGASADTQYF.

This clonotype has a handful of counts. The chain has TRBV6-6 and TRBJ2-5; 15 bases map to TRBD2. The length of the CDR3 is 17 residues. CDR1 and CDR2 (germline): MNHNY, SVGAGI (reference sequence). V gave up 1 base and J gave up 4 bases; unmatched junction bases: 4. The CDR3 bases are TGTGCCAGCAGTTACTTGGGACTAGCGGGGGGAATAGAGACCCAGTACTTC. It specifies CASSYLGLAGGIETQYF.

This chain links TRBV4-2 with TRBJ2-7; 7 bases agree with TRBD1. This CDR3 is 17 amino acids long. V was clipped by 0 bases and J by 0 bases; unmatched bases: 8. CDR1 and CDR2 (germline): LGHNA, YNFKEQ. CDR3 sequence reads: CASSQDLRGQSSYEQYF. The CDR3 nucleotides read TGTGCCAGCAGCCAAGATCTTAGGGGACAGAGCTCCTACGAGCAGTACTTC.

Many counts were recorded for this clonotype. The chain is built from TRBV4-3 and TRBJ1-1; D is unclear. Germline V gene data show CDR1 as LGHNA and CDR2 as YSLEER. V was clipped by 0 bases and J by 9 bases, with 11 bases between them. This CDR3 comprises 13 residues. The chain's CDR3 is CASSQDLRDKAFF. DNA of the CDR3: TGCGCCAGCAGCCAAGATCTACGAGACAAAGCTTTCTTT.

This clonotype was seen only a few times. This rearrangement joins TRBV11-2 to TRBJ2-3; no reliable D call. Germline CDR1 is SGHAT and CDR2 is FQNNGV. The CDR3 is 16 amino acids. V lost 5 bases to trimming and J lost 0 bases, with 15 bases between them. The CDR3 spells CASSTLVSVSTDTQYF. CDR3 bases: TGTGCCAGCAGCACCCTGGTGAGCGTTAGCACAGATACGCAGTATTTT.

This clonotype was recorded at least ten times. The rearrangement uses TRBV4-3 and TRBJ2-1; 8 bases map to TRBD1. After removal of 3 bases from V and 0 bases from J, the junction contained 4 bases not matched to a gene. The V gene's germline CDR1 is LGHNA and CDR2 YSLEER. The CDR3 has 16 amino acids. CDR3 coding DNA: TGCGCCAGCAGCCAGGACAGGGCGAGCTCCTACAATGAGCAGTTCTTC. Its protein product is CASSQDRASSYNEQFF.

V gene TRBV5-6 combines with J gene TRBJ2-7, with 10 positions matching TRBD1. With 3 bases clipped from V and 2 bases from J, the junction kept 2 bases outside the gene matches. From germline, CDR1 is SGHDT and CDR2 YYEEEE. This CDR3 region has 14 residues. CDR3 nucleotide sequence: TGTGCCAGCAGCTATGACAGGGGGCCCTACGAGCAGTACTTC. It is translated as CASSYDRGPYEQYF.

This clonotype has just a few counts. The chain recombines TRBV6-5 with TRBJ2-7; TRBD1 matches 9 bases. Germline V lookup: CDR1 MNHEY, CDR2 SVGAGI. This CDR3 comprises 13 residues. With 6 bases clipped from V and 6 bases from J, the junction kept 6 bases outside the gene matches. CDR3 region: CASSRDRESEQYF. Written as DNA, the CDR3 is TGTGCCAGCAGCCGGGACAGGGAGAGCGAGCAGTACTTC.

Only a few counts were recorded for this clonotype. This chain uses TRBV6-2 or TRBV6-3 with TRBJ1-2; D gene unclear. Per germline, CDR1 MNHEY and CDR2 SVGEGT. Trimming stripped 2 bases from V and 0 bases from J, with 7 bases between. The CDR3 runs 14 residues. DNA of the CDR3: TGTGCCAGCAGTTACAAGGGAGCTAACTATGGCTACACCTTC. This gives the protein CASSYKGANYGYTF.